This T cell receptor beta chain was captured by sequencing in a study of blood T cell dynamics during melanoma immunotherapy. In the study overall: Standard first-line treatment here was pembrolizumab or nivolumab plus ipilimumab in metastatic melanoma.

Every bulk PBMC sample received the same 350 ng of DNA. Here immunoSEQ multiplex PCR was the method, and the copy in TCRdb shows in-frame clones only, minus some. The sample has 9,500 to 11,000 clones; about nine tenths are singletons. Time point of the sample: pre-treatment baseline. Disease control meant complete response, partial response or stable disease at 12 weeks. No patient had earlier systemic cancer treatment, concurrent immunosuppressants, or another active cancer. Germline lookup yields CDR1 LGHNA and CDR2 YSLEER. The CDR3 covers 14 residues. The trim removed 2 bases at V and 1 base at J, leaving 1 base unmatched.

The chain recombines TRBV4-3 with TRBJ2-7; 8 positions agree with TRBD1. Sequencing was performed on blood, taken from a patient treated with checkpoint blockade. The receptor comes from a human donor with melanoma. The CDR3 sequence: CASSQRTGSYEQYF. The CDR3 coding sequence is TGCGCCAGCAGCCAACGGACAGGGTCCTACGAGCAGTACTTC.